This entry lists 5 T cell receptor beta chains sequenced from one sample in a study of blood T cell repertoires in COVID-19. Data came from immunoSEQ multiplex PCR; TCRdb stores just in-frame clones and leaves some out. The table has about 100,000 clones, 70% to 90% seen once; the top ten hold 5%. Sequenced input: peripheral blood. Receptors originate from a human donor in a cohort sampled during active COVID-19.

V and J are TRBV12-3 or TRBV12-4 and TRBJ1-2; D is unclear. The CDR3 consists of 13 residues. Trimming removed 6 bases at V and 4 bases at J, with 12 bases between. The CDR3 here is CASRRGSGYGYTF. Here the CDR3 DNA reads TGTGCCAGCAGACGGGGTAGCGGCTATGGCTACACCTTC.

The chain recombines TRBV6-5 with TRBJ1-1, with a tentative D call TRBD1 (5 bases). Germline V gene sequence: CDR1 MNHEY, CDR2 SVGAGI. This CDR3 is 13 amino acids long. Trimming took 8 bases from V and 1 from J, leaving 11 bases between them. The CDR3 region is CASWRGPNTEAFF. The CDR3, as DNA: TGTGCCAGCTGGAGGGGTCCGAACACTGAAGCTTTCTTT.

At least ten counts were recorded for this clone. The DNA of the CDR3 is TGCGCCAGCAGCTTGGCCGAGGGTGACAAGTATGGCTACACCTTC. This sequence encodes CASSLAEGDKYGYTF. The genes are TRBV5-1 and TRBJ1-2; D is uncertain. CDR1 is SGHRS and CDR2 is YFSETQ in the germline V gene. CDR3 size: 15 residues. V lost 0 bases and J 5 bases, leaving 14 bases between the germline ends.

V is TRBV4-1 and J is TRBJ2-1, with 7 bases matching TRBD2. Per germline, CDR1 MGHRA and CDR2 YSYEKL. V trimming: 0 bases; J trimming: 6 bases; junction bases outside the gene matches: 8. The CDR3 length is 16 residues. The CDR3 nucleotides are TGCGCCAGCAGCCAAGAATCAGGCGGGAGTCCCAATGAGCAGTTCTTC. Amino acids: CASSQESGGSPNEQFF.

The CDR3 DNA sequence: TGCAGTGCTAGTCCCAGCGGGACAGATACGCAGTATTTT. Translating gives CSASPSGTDTQYF. The gene calls are TRBV20-1 and TRBJ2-3; tentatively, D is TRBD2 (6 bases). Germline assignment: CDR1 DFQATT and CDR2 SNEGSKA (reference sequence). V was shortened by 3 bases and J by 3 bases, with 10 bases between the two germline ends. The CDR3 is made up of 13 amino acids.